The 2 T cell receptor beta chains below all came from one sample that was sequenced in a study of metastatic and nonmetastatic thyroid tumors. No treatment had been given to any patient before thyroid surgery. TCRdb reanalyzed the PCR reads with MiXCR. The table includes 30,000 to 40,000 clones, roughly 35% detected once. The source material was tumor tissue. These receptors all come from a female donor with papillary thyroid cancer or a benign thyroid nodule (not recorded which). Some clones in this sample may be carry-over from other donors' samples.

The chain links TRBV2 to TRBJ2-6; a weak D match, TRBD2 (5 bases). The germline CDR1 and CDR2 sequences are SNHLY and FYNNEI. This CDR3 has 14 amino acids. Trimming stripped 7 bases from V and 2 bases from J, with 9 bases between. The CDR3 nucleotides read TGTGCCAGCACGGAGGACGCTGGGGCCAACGTCCTGACTTTC. As protein: CASTEDAGANVLTF.

This rearrangement joins TRBV11-2 to TRBJ2-7; 7 positions agree with TRBD1. The CDR3 runs 15 residues. Germline trimming cut 5 bases from V and 0 bases from J; bases unmatched to any gene: 7. The V gene's germline CDR1 is SGHAT and CDR2 FQNNGV. CDR3 residues: CASSDWNRGSYEQYF. The CDR3 region has the DNA TGTGCCAGCAGCGACTGGAACAGGGGCTCCTACGAGCAGTACTTC.